Each of the 29 T cell receptor beta chains below was sequenced from the same sample in a study of T cell repertoires in cytomegalovirus infection. These receptors have no identified antigens. A single record per CDR3 protein comes from TCRdb applying MiXCR to the reads. The sample yields more than 300,000 distinct CDR3 sequences, just under 35% seen once. Sequenced here: cultured PBMCs, sampled from culture after CMV antigen stimulation. The receptors here all came from a human donor in good health (CMV status not recorded). Some clones in this sample may be carry-over from other donors' samples.

V gene TRBV9 combines with J gene TRBJ2-3; no firm D call. With 4 bases removed from V and 3 bases from J, the gap between germline ends came to 12 bases. This CDR3 has 14 amino acids. CDR1 is SGDLS and CDR2 is YYNGEE in the germline V gene. The CDR3 nucleotides are TGTGCCAGCAGCTCCCCCTCCGCGACAGATACGCAGTATTTT. It is translated as CASSSPSATDTQYF.

The chain couples TRBV7-2 to TRBJ1-2; D possibly corresponds to TRBD1 (5 bases). There are 15 residues in the CDR3. The V end was cut by 5 bases, the J end by 8 bases, with 21 bases between. The germline gives CDR1 SGHTA, CDR2 FQGNSA. The CDR3, as DNA: TGTGCCAGCAGCCCCCGTGTTTTGGGAAGGGGCGGCTACACCTTC. It codes for CASSPRVLGRGGYTF.

The chain couples TRBV19 to TRBJ1-5, with D unresolved. The CDR3 is made up of 17 amino acids. The germline V and J ends were trimmed by 0 bases and 0 bases, with 12 bases remaining between them. Germline-derived CDR1 and CDR2 are LNHDA and SQIVND (reference sequence). CDR3 sequence (DNA): TGTGCCAGTAGTATAGAGGGCGCCGGATATAGCAATCAGCCCCAGCATTTT. Protein product: CASSIEGAGYSNQPQHF.

The chain joins TRBV6-5 to TRBJ1-2; a possible D gene is TRBD1 (5 bases). The CDR3 sequence is 16 residues long. V shed 0 bases and J shed 6 bases, with 17 bases lying between them. Germline loops: CDR1 MNHEY, CDR2 SVGAGI. This chain's CDR3 is CASSYSGAGAVNGYTF. The CDR3 coding sequence is TGTGCCAGCAGTTACTCCGGGGCAGGCGCGGTCAATGGCTACACCTTC.

This clonotype came up a few times. This chain links TRBV19 with TRBJ2-1; 7 nucleotides align to TRBD2. Per germline, CDR1 LNHDA and CDR2 SQIVND (reference sequence). The CDR3 sequence is 13 residues long. With 7 bases clipped from V and 6 bases from J, the junction kept 6 bases outside the gene matches. CDR3: CASTPGTINEQFF. The CDR3 region has the DNA TGTGCCAGTACCCCCGGGACTATCAATGAGCAGTTCTTC.

This clonotype was seen a few times. The chain is built from TRBV27 and TRBJ1-6, with D uncertain. Trimming removed 3 bases at V and 5 bases at J, with 5 bases between. The germline V gene has CDR1 MNHEY and CDR2 SMNVEV (reference sequence). The CDR3 length is 13 residues. CDR3 region: CASSFRNNSPLHF. CDR3 sequence (DNA): TGTGCCAGCAGTTTTCGGAATAATTCACCCCTCCACTTT.

This CDR3 reads CASRERETDTQYF. The DNA for the CDR3 is TGTGCCAGCAGAGAGCGGGAGACAGATACGCAGTATTTT. The J gene is TRBJ2-3, the V gene TRBV7-4; 8 nucleotides align to TRBD2. With V trimmed by 6 bases and J by 3 bases, 2 bases remained unmatched. Germline values: CDR1 SGHVT, CDR2 SQSDAQ. This CDR3 has 13 residues.

The sample holds many counts of this clonotype. The J gene is TRBJ1-2, the V gene TRBV7-9, with a possible D match to TRBD1 (6 bases). CDR3 length: 11 residues. Trimming shortened V by 5 bases and J by 8 bases, and 9 bases separated the two germline ends. The germline CDR1 and CDR2 sequences are SEHNR and FQNEAQ (reference sequence). CDR3 coding DNA: TGTGCCAGCAGCACAGGGCACGGCTACACCTTC. This sequence encodes CASSTGHGYTF.

The chain uses TRBV19 and TRBJ2-7, with TRBD2 matching 11 bases. Germline lookup yields CDR1 LNHDA and CDR2 SQIVND (reference sequence). V shed 9 bases, J shed 0 bases, and the junction held 4 bases outside the gene matches. There are 14 residues in the CDR3. The CDR3 DNA reads TGTGCCAGCCGACTAGCGGGGACCTCCTACGAGCAGTACTTC. Encoded protein: CASRLAGTSYEQYF.

The rearrangement links TRBV6-6 to TRBJ2-1; D call uncertain. Germline CDR1 and CDR2: MNHNY and SVGAGI (reference sequence). V was trimmed by 5 bases and J by 7 bases, leaving 6 bases between them. This CDR3 contains 11 residues. The CDR3 sequence is CASSEENEQFF. The CDR3 DNA reads as TGTGCCAGCAGTGAGGAGAATGAGCAGTTCTTC.

CDR3 sequence: CASSYRRELNTEAFF. In DNA, the CDR3 is TGTGCCAGCAGTTACAGGCGGGAACTGAACACTGAAGCTTTCTTT. The chain links TRBV6-6 to TRBJ1-1; D gene uncertain. In germline, CDR1 is MNHNY, CDR2 SVGAGI (reference sequence). The CDR3 is made up of 15 amino acids. V was trimmed by 2 bases and J by 0 bases, leaving 10 bases between them.

The V call is TRBV6-8, the J call TRBJ2-2; no reliable D call. In germline, CDR1 is MNHGY, CDR2 SAAAGT. V was clipped by 0 bases and J by 10 bases, with 6 bases between them. The CDR3 extends over 12 amino acids. In nucleotides, the CDR3 is TGTGCCAGCAGTTACTCCGATCTGGAGCTGTTTTTT. Protein: CASSYSDLELFF.

This clonotype was detected only a few times. The rearrangement uses TRBV10-3 and TRBJ2-3, with D possibly matching TRBD2 (5 bases). Germline V gene data show CDR1 as ENHRY and CDR2 as SYGVKD. The CDR3 runs 14 residues. Trimming shortened V by 4 bases and J by 1 base, and 9 bases separated the two germline ends. CDR3 in DNA: TGTGCCATCAGTGGGCCCGGGGGCACAGATACGCAGTATTTT. Translation: CAISGPGGTDTQYF.

The chain links TRBV4-3 to TRBJ2-7; no definite D call. Looked up from germline, CDR1 is LGHNA and CDR2 is YSLEER. V lost 0 bases and J 3 bases, leaving 12 bases between the germline ends. The CDR3 contains 15 residues. Here the CDR3 DNA reads TGCGCCAGCAGCCAAGATCGAGACAAGCGCTACGAGCAGTACTTC. Amino acids: CASSQDRDKRYEQYF.

This clonotype was seen a few times. This chain links TRBV7-9 with TRBJ2-7, with TRBD2 matching over 12 bases. Germline CDR1 reads SEHNR; CDR2 reads FQNEAQ (reference sequence). The CDR3 covers 15 residues. Trimming removed 6 bases from V and 4 bases from J; junction bases left unmatched: 7. CDR3 bases: TGTGCCAGCAGTCCTAGCGGGAGGGCCGGGTACGAGCAGTACTTC. It encodes CASSPSGRAGYEQYF.

The table lists this clonotype with a few counts. The V gene is TRBV4-1, the J gene TRBJ2-3; 13 bases line up with TRBD2. Per germline, CDR1 MGHRA and CDR2 YSYEKL. V shed 3 bases, J shed 4 bases, and the junction held 7 bases outside the gene matches. The CDR3 runs to 17 residues. CDR3 DNA: TGCGCCAGCAGCCACAAAGGACTAGCGGGAGTGGCAGATACGCAGTATTTT. Translation gives CASSHKGLAGVADTQYF.

This clonotype occurred a few times. The V gene is TRBV20-1, the J gene TRBJ1-2, with D unclear. Germline-derived CDR1 and CDR2 are DFQATT and SNEGSKA (reference sequence). V lost 3 bases and J 1 base, leaving 12 bases between the germline ends. This CDR3 region has 14 residues. The chain's CDR3 is CSASSAAFNYGYTF. The DNA for the CDR3 is TGCAGTGCTAGTTCGGCCGCTTTTAACTATGGCTACACCTTC.

The chain has TRBV7-8 and TRBJ2-1; 7 nucleotides line up with TRBD2. V lost 0 bases to trimming and J lost 10 bases; unmatched junction nucleotides: 15. Germline V gene lookup returns CDR1 SGHVS and CDR2 FQNEAQ. The CDR3 is 17 amino acids. Written as DNA, the CDR3 is TGTGCCAGCAGCTTAGCGGGGGAGGGACCTCCCTTGGAGGAGCAGTTCTTC. Translated, it gives CASSLAGEGPPLEEQFF. Drawing the rest from reference TRBV7-8 and TRBJ2-1, the complete variable domain is GAGVSQSPRYKVAKRGQDVALRCDPISGHVSLFWYQQALGQGPEFLTYFQNEAQLDKSGLPSDRFFAERPEGSVSTLKIQRTQQEDSAVYLCASSLAGEGPPLEEQFFGPGTRLTVL.

This clonotype was observed many times. The chain couples TRBV4-2 to TRBJ2-1; 9 bases line up with TRBD2. The CDR3 consists of 16 residues. Germline V gene sequence: CDR1 LGHNA, CDR2 YNFKEQ. Trimming removed 3 bases from V and 2 bases from J; junction bases left unmatched: 5. CDR3: CASSHQREAPYNEQFF. For the CDR3, the DNA is TGTGCCAGCAGCCACCAGCGGGAGGCCCCCTACAATGAGCAGTTCTTC.

This clonotype was seen a handful of times. The gene calls are TRBV7-9 and TRBJ2-7, with 9 bases identical to TRBD1. The germline CDR1 and CDR2 sequences are SEHNR and FQNEAQ (reference sequence). The length of the CDR3 is 15 residues. The ends lost 5 bases at V and 1 base at J; junction bases unmatched: 6. CDR3: CASSPGQGRSYEQYF. Here the CDR3 DNA reads TGTGCCAGCAGCCCTGGACAGGGGAGATCCTACGAGCAGTACTTC.

The chain links TRBV19 to TRBJ2-5, with D uncertain. The CDR3 sequence is 13 residues long. Germline V gene sequence: CDR1 LNHDA, CDR2 SQIVND (reference sequence). V shed 3 bases and J shed 2 bases, with 7 bases lying between them. CDR3 residues: CASSIVGQETQYF. DNA for the CDR3: TGTGCCAGTAGTATTGTAGGGCAAGAGACCCAGTACTTC.

The chain employs TRBV5-1 and TRBJ2-3; perhaps TRBD2 as D (6 bases). Germline V lookup: CDR1 SGHRS, CDR2 YFSETQ. The length of the CDR3 is 14 residues. V was pared by 4 bases and J by 5 bases, with 14 bases between. This chain's CDR3 is CASSVARLEDTQYF. Written as DNA, the CDR3 is TGCGCCAGCAGCGTGGCAAGACTAGAAGATACGCAGTATTTT.

The rearrangement links TRBV7-8 to TRBJ2-1; 12 bases map to TRBD2. V lost 4 bases and J lost 4; bases outside the gene matches: 5. Germline V CDR1 and CDR2: SGHVS, FQNEAQ. The CDR3 consists of 16 residues. The CDR3 DNA reads as TGTGCCAGCAGCTCCGGACTAGCGGGATTATACAATGAGCAGTTCTTC. This codes for CASSSGLAGLYNEQFF. The entire variable domain, with the rest obtained from reference TRBV7-8 and TRBJ2-1, is as follows: GAGVSQSPRYKVAKRGQDVALRCDPISGHVSLFWYQQALGQGPEFLTYFQNEAQLDKSGLPSDRFFAERPEGSVSTLKIQRTQQEDSAVYLCASSSGLAGLYNEQFFGPGTRLTVL.

The chain carries TRBV7-8 and TRBJ2-7; no reliable D call. The CDR3 covers 12 residues. CDR1 is SGHVS and CDR2 is FQNEAQ in the germline V gene. Trimming cost V 5 bases and J 3 bases, with 8 bases left between them. CDR3 sequence (DNA): TGTGCCAGCAGCCGACCTTTCTACGAGCAGTACTTC. Its translation is CASSRPFYEQYF.

This clonotype showed up many times. The chain links TRBV12-3 or TRBV12-4 to TRBJ1-5; D remains ambiguous. Trimming took 2 bases from V and 5 from J, leaving 4 bases between them. The CDR3 is 12 amino acids. The CDR3 coding sequence is TGTGCCAGCAGTTTAAGTTATCAGCCCCAGCATTTT. As protein: CASSLSYQPQHF.

The genes are TRBV28 and TRBJ2-3, with TRBD2 matching over 8 bases. The V gene's germline CDR1 is MDHEN and CDR2 SYDVKM. The V gene end was trimmed by 6 bases and the J gene end by 6 bases; junction bases not matched to a gene: 11. The CDR3 consists of 15 residues. CDR3 sequence (DNA): TGTGCCAGCAGCTCTAGCGGGTCCCCTAGGGATACGCAGTATTTT. Translation gives CASSSSGSPRDTQYF.

The rearrangement links TRBV19 to TRBJ2-6; TRBD1 matches at 8 bases. Germline loops: CDR1 LNHDA, CDR2 SQIVND (reference sequence). The CDR3 is 18 amino acids. J was trimmed by 0 bases and V by 3 bases; bases with no gene match: 7. This chain's CDR3 is CASSITGTGFSGANVLTF. The DNA for the CDR3 is TGTGCCAGTAGTATCACCGGGACAGGCTTCTCTGGGGCCAACGTCCTGACTTTC.

This clonotype has just a few counts. CDR3 amino acids: CASSQQRLAGGPEQYF. The CDR3 nucleotides are TGCGCCAGCAGCCAGCAAAGACTAGCGGGAGGGCCCGAGCAGTACTTC. The V call is TRBV4-1, the J call TRBJ2-7; 14 bases map to TRBD2. Per germline, CDR1 MGHRA and CDR2 YSYEKL. The junction had 7 bases not matched to a gene; V was cut back by 3 bases and J by 6 bases. This CDR3 region has 16 residues.

A single count supports this clonotype. V and J are TRBV19 and TRBJ1-4; no reliable D call. Germline CDR1 and CDR2: LNHDA and SQIVND (reference sequence). V lost 5 bases and J lost 16, with 20 bases in between. The CDR3 spans 13 residues. This CDR3 reads CASSLRENERAFF. The CDR3 DNA is TGTGCCAGTAGTCTCCGTGAAAACGAGAGGGCGTTTTTT.